This T cell receptor (beta chain) stems from a study of blood T cells in healthy people across ages (dated by TCRdb to about 2015). Notes on the research overall: In model experiments, roughly one uniquely barcoded TCR beta cDNA molecule per two T cells was captured by template switching. To track age-related changes in TCR beta repertoire diversity, the study relied on deep sequencing normalized with unique cDNA molecular identifiers. Four age groups were formed from the donors: young (average approximately 15 years), middle-aged (around 41), aged (roughly 59) and long-lived (around 82). To avoid experimental bias, donors of different ages were spread randomly across the sequencing lanes. Using the same blood draw, the study looked at two additional independent replicas of 1 million unique cDNA reads for two donors, one aged 18 to 30 and the other aged 80 or older.

Library creation used 5' RACE. The sequencer was an Illumina HiSeq 2500. A second PCR of roughly 7 to 11 cycles was performed with a sample-barcoded 5' primer and a J-beta primer mix. Each TCR beta cDNA molecule received a unique molecular identifier from a template-switch 5' adaptor carrying 12 random nucleotides. Each sample yielded at least 2.5 million CDR3-containing paired-end reads. First-strand cDNA synthesis was performed from all RNA using the Mint cDNA synthesis kit, with priming by a TRBC-specific oligonucleotide. All cDNA was treated with uracil-DNA glycosylase and then went through a first 18-cycle PCR with the universal primers M1SS and BC2_uni_R. The paper's data handling went like this. Each sample was normalized by randomly selecting 1 million high-quality reads, each carrying a distinct molecular identifier. Instead of being binned into consensus sequences, reads that shared molecular identifiers were thrown out. MiTCR, run with a Q25 quality threshold and the strictest error-elimination algorithm, handled CDR3 identification, clonotype clustering and error correction. A nonparametric unseen species model with Euler transformation was used to estimate a lower bound on total TCR beta diversity. TCRdb ran its own pipeline on the public reads, namely fastp trimming at Q25 and MiXCR clone calling, and kept in-frame beta chains. CDR3 protein duplicates are merged, each entry listing the most common genes and DNA. TCRdb assigned the V and J calls; the authors' analysis was not used. The sample table shows 1.5 million to 1.9 million distinct CDR3 sequences, and roughly 43% are seen once. The ten largest account for more than 4% of the sample.

This clonotype turned up a few times. Its antigen is still unknown. No much larger clone exists at a distance of one base, and base qualities are not known. Trimming accounts for 6 bases at V and 4 bases at J, while the number of junction bases matched to no gene is 10. For CDR1 and CDR2, the germline V gene lists MNHEY and SVGAGI. The cysteine opens and the phenylalanine closes a CDR3 of 16 amino acids. The entry retains the CDR3 DNA only, 48 bases that are in frame from base 1. The roughly 39 donors, aged about 6 to 95 years, were systemically healthy Caucasian individuals from Russia. Around 10 milliliters of peripheral blood were drawn from each donor into EDTA-treated Vacutainer tubes. Ficoll-Paque density-gradient centrifugation was used to isolate PBMCs, with at least 7 million per sample. Trizol reagent was used to extract total RNA from PBMCs, with at least 6 micrograms per sample. For every donor, flow cytometry on a PBMC aliquot measured the percentage of naive CD45RAhigh/CD27high T cells.

What the authors observed across the whole study: The percentage of naive T cells measured by flow cytometry correlated strongly with observed TCR beta diversity. As age increased, observed TCR beta diversity per million T cells dropped in a roughly linear way, and a significant reduction was already evident by age 40. Estimates of total diversity based on one million sequenced T cells were regarded as lower bounds and as underestimates. Conclusive comparison of naive and antigen-experienced compartments was prevented by the profiling of bulk unsorted PBMCs. Because donor CMV infection status was unknown, age-related changes in expanded clonotypes were potentially confounded. The long-lived group showed more naive CD4+ T cells, fewer expanded clones and increased TCR diversity than the aged group, suggesting age selection.

The sequenced sample consisted of blood. This receptor was obtained from a woman between 18 and 30 years old in good health. The sequence is built from TRBV6-5 and TRBJ1-1; 11 bases in the middle match TRBD1. The CDR3 corresponds to CASRGQGVSVGTEAFF. The nucleotide sequence reads as follows: TGTGCCAGCAGGGGACAGGGGGTCTCAGTAGGCACTGAAGCTTTCTTT.